This T cell receptor (beta chain) comes out of a study of shared clonotypes between healthy human individuals. V was shortened by 0 bases and J by 4 bases, with 10 bases between the two germline ends. Germline V gene data show CDR1 as PRHDT and CDR2 as FYEKMQ (reference sequence). The CDR3 has 15 amino acids. Original handling: Filtering differed since immunoSEQ provided only junctions, with no quality scores. The assay was immunoSEQ multiplex PCR, and TCRdb's table has in-frame clones only and misses some. The V and J calls and clone size are taken from that table; D and trimming were inferred from the DNA. There are 600,000 to 750,000 clones in the sample; less than 95% occur only once, and less than 40% lies in the top ten.

The sequence derives from a man aged 18 to 29 in good health. Some clones in this sample may be carry-over from other donors' samples. The V call is TRBV13, the J call TRBJ1-5; D uncertain. The specimen was memory CD8+ T cells from PBMCs. Subset reported: CD45RO+ cells pooled with CCR7-negative TemRA cells. CDR3 protein: CASSLGSGLNQPQHF. In nucleotides, the CDR3 is TGTGCCAGCAGCTTAGGATCGGGCTTAAATCAGCCCCAGCATTTT. Variable domain in full (rest from reference TRBV13 and TRBJ1-5): AAGVIQSPRHLIKEKRETATLKCYPIPRHDTVYWYQQGPGQDPQFLISFYEKMQSDKGSIPDRFSAQQFSDYHSELNMSSLELGDSALYFCASSLGSGLNQPQHFGDGTRLSIL.